These 27 T cell receptor beta chains were all obtained from the same sample, sequenced in a study of cytomegalovirus exposure and HLA in healthy donors. The PCR was carried out with 60 Vbeta primers and 13 Jbeta primers. This table comes from immunoSEQ multiplex PCR, and its TCRdb copy is limited to in-frame clones, with some not included. Here the sample spans about 38,000 clones, about nine tenths being singletons. Sequencing was performed on PBMCs. The receptor source for this set is a woman between 40 and 50 years old in good health and CMV-seropositive.

The gene calls are TRBV7-3 and TRBJ2-2, with TRBD1 as a possible D gene (6 bases). V gave up 5 bases and J gave up 5 bases, with 18 bases separating them. CDR3 length: 16 amino acids. CDR1 is SGHTA, CDR2 FQGTGA, per germline. CDR3 amino acids: CASSPGSGGGTGELFF. The DNA of the CDR3 is TGTGCCAGCAGCCCCGGGTCTGGGGGCGGTACCGGGGAGCTGTTTTTT.

The chain is built from TRBV2 and TRBJ2-3; 14 bases map to TRBD2. This CDR3 has 16 amino acids. V lost 10 bases and J lost 2; bases outside the gene matches: 8. Germline lookup yields CDR1 SNHLY and CDR2 FYNNEI. CDR3 protein: CATLRLAGGYTDTQYF. CDR3 DNA: TGTGCCACTCTCCGACTAGCGGGGGGGTACACAGATACGCAGTATTTT.

This rearrangement joins TRBV2 to TRBJ2-5, with TRBD1 matching 8 bases. Losses at the gene ends were 6 bases for V and 4 bases for J; bases not matched to a gene: 4. The CDR3 consists of 13 residues. CDR1 and CDR2 (germline): SNHLY, FYNNEI. The CDR3 coding sequence is TGTGCCAGCAGGATACAGGGGGGAGAGACCCAGTACTTC. This sequence encodes CASRIQGGETQYF.

The chain joins TRBV6-4 to TRBJ2-1; TRBD2 might be the D (6 bases). Trimming pared 3 bases from V and 2 bases from J, leaving 11 bases between. The CDR3 is made up of 15 amino acids. Germline-derived CDR1 and CDR2 are MRHNA and SNTAGT. As DNA, the CDR3 is TGTGCCAGCAGTGAAAAGGGAGGCACCTACAATGAGCAGTTCTTC. It encodes CASSEKGGTYNEQFF.

This chain links TRBV7-6 with TRBJ1-4; 9 nucleotides agree with TRBD1. There are 18 residues in the CDR3. Germline loops: CDR1 SGHVS, CDR2 FNYEAQ. With 10 bases clipped from V and 4 bases from J, the junction kept 19 bases outside the gene matches. CDR3 DNA sequence: TGTGCCACCCCCCCCGCGTACACGGGACAGGGTAATAATGAAAAACTGTTTTTT. Residues: CATPPAYTGQGNNEKLFF.

The rearrangement uses TRBV7-7 and TRBJ2-5, with TRBD2 as a possible D gene (6 bases). The CDR3 extends over 15 amino acids. V was trimmed by 3 bases and J by 4 bases, leaving 15 bases between them. Looked up from germline, CDR1 is SSHAT and CDR2 is FNYEAQ (reference sequence). CDR3 residues: CASSLGGLEGETQYF. CDR3 nucleotides: TGTGCCAGCAGCTTGGGCGGACTGGAGGGAGAGACCCAGTACTTC.

The chain employs TRBV5-6 and TRBJ2-7, with 8 bases fitting TRBD1. Germline lookup yields CDR1 SGHDT and CDR2 YYEEEE. CDR3 length: 14 residues. With V trimmed by 4 bases and J by 4 bases, 7 bases remained unmatched. The CDR3 nucleotides read TGTGCCAGCAGCGACGGACAGGGTTTTTACGAGCAGTACTTC. As protein: CASSDGQGFYEQYF.

This chain uses TRBV27 with TRBJ1-4; D not resolved. With 2 bases removed from V and 3 bases from J, the gap between germline ends came to 4 bases. The germline gives CDR1 MNHEY, CDR2 SMNVEV (reference sequence). The CDR3 consists of 13 residues. The CDR3 protein is CASSLLPNEKLFF. The CDR3 nucleotides read TGTGCCAGCAGTTTACTCCCTAATGAAAAACTGTTTTTT. The entire variable domain, with the rest obtained from reference TRBV27 and TRBJ1-4, is as follows: EAQVTQNPRYLITVTGKKLTVTCSQNMNHEYMSWYRQDPGLGLRQIYYSMNVEVTDKGDVPEGYKVSRKEKRNFPLILESPSPNQTSLYFCASSLLPNEKLFFGSGTQLSVL.

The chain has TRBV5-6 and TRBJ1-5; 7 positions match TRBD1. The CDR3 length is 15 residues. Trimming removed 1 base from V and 5 bases from J; junction bases left unmatched: 6. Germline V gene data show CDR1 as SGHDT and CDR2 as YYEEEE. The CDR3 here is CASSLSGGTYQPQHF. The CDR3 DNA follows: TGTGCCAGCAGCTTGTCAGGGGGGACCTATCAGCCCCAGCATTTT. Variable domain in full (rest from reference TRBV5-6 and TRBJ1-5): DAGVTQSPTHLIKTRGQQVTLRCSPKSGHDTVSWYQQALGQGPQFIFQYYEEEERQRGNFPDRFSGHQFPNYSSELNVNALLLGDSALYLCASSLSGGTYQPQHFGDGTRLSIL.

The chain has TRBV2 and TRBJ1-3; the match to TRBD1 covers 10 bases. Looked up from germline, CDR1 is SNHLY and CDR2 is FYNNEI. This CDR3 contains 13 residues. J was trimmed by 8 bases and V by 5 bases; bases with no gene match: 3. CDR3 sequence: CASSRDRGDTIYF. CDR3 coding DNA: TGTGCCAGCAGTAGGGACAGGGGAGACACCATATATTTT.

The CDR3 loop is CASSLVGTGGSTYGYTF. The CDR3 DNA sequence: TGTGCCAGCAGCTTAGTCGGGACAGGGGGCTCGACCTATGGCTACACCTTC. The chain is built from TRBV7-2 and TRBJ1-2; 12 bases agree with TRBD1. CDR3 length equals 17 residues. Germline values: CDR1 SGHTA, CDR2 FQGNSA. V lost 1 base to trimming and J lost 4 bases; unmatched junction nucleotides: 7.

This chain joins TRBV6-5 and TRBJ2-3, with D possibly being TRBD1 (7 bases). The CDR3 runs 16 residues. Germline CDR1 and CDR2: MNHEY and SVGAGI. The V and J ends lost 2 bases and 0 bases respectively, with 12 bases between them. This CDR3 is CASSYAGGQSTDTQYF. The CDR3 DNA sequence: TGTGCCAGCAGTTACGCAGGGGGGCAAAGCACAGATACGCAGTATTTT.

The chain joins TRBV11-2 to TRBJ1-1; D is uncertain. The CDR3 runs 13 residues. The V end lost 3 bases, the J end lost 4 bases, and 9 bases lay between the germline ends. Germline V gene lookup returns CDR1 SGHAT and CDR2 FQNNGV. The CDR3 loop is CASSFGSGTEAFF. The CDR3 nucleotides read TGTGCCAGCAGCTTCGGCAGCGGCACTGAAGCTTTCTTT.

This chain links TRBV6-6 with TRBJ2-2; 11 nucleotides agree with TRBD1. Losses at the gene ends were 6 bases for V and 5 bases for J; bases not matched to a gene: 8. CDR1 is MNHNY and CDR2 is SVGAGI in the germline V gene (reference sequence). This CDR3 is built from 16 residues. As DNA, the CDR3 is TGTGCCAGCAGCGCCGGGACAGGGGGGAAAACCGGGGAGCTGTTTTTT. It codes for CASSAGTGGKTGELFF.

This chain uses TRBV19 with TRBJ1-2; 7 nucleotides agree with TRBD1. The CDR3 sequence is 15 residues long. Germline CDR1 and CDR2: LNHDA and SQIVND (reference sequence). Unmatched junction bases numbered 9, after V lost 4 bases and J lost 4 bases. CDR3 loop: CASSTVKTGSYGYTF. The CDR3 DNA is TGTGCCAGTAGTACGGTTAAGACAGGGTCCTATGGCTACACCTTC.

This clone was observed a single time. This chain connects TRBV18 to TRBJ1-5; TRBD1 might be the D (6 bases). The CDR3 length is 15 residues. V was shortened by 2 bases and J by 1 base, with 9 bases between the two germline ends. The germline V gene has CDR1 KGHSH and CDR2 LQKENI. The CDR3 DNA follows: TGTGCCAGCTCACCAATTCAGGGGAGCAATCAGCCCCAGCATTTT. It translates to CASSPIQGSNQPQHF. The full variable domain, rest sourced from reference TRBV18 and TRBJ1-5, is NAGVMQNPRHLVRRRGQEARLRCSPMKGHSHVYWYRQLPEEGLKFMVYLQKENIIDESGMPKERFSAEFPKEGPSILRIQQVVRGDSAAYFCASSPIQGSNQPQHFGDGTRLSIL.

The rearrangement links TRBV7-2 to TRBJ1-3, with TRBD1 identical over 10 bases. The J segment lost 3 bases and the V segment lost 1 base, leaving 0 bases of the junction unmatched. CDR3 size: 15 residues. From germline, CDR1 is SGHTA and CDR2 FQGNSA. The CDR3 is CASSLGTGGGNTIYF. The DNA of the CDR3 is TGTGCCAGCAGCTTAGGGACAGGGGGTGGAAACACCATATATTTT.

This clone was found once. Sequence at one end of the junction differs from germline and may be a read error. The rearrangement links TRBV7-9 to TRBJ2-5; D is unresolved. The CDR3 sequence is 12 residues long. The germline V gene encodes CDR1 SEHNR and CDR2 FQNEAQ (reference sequence). CDR3 residues: CSSTGYRETQYF. CDR3 in DNA: TGTTCCAGCACCGGGTACCGAGAGACCCAGTACTTC.

A few counts support this clone. This chain joins TRBV6-4 and TRBJ2-3; D is unresolved. V lost 0 bases and J 2 bases, leaving 6 bases between the germline ends. Germline loops: CDR1 MRHNA, CDR2 SNTAGT. The CDR3 has 14 residues. CDR3 nucleotides: TGTGCCAGCAGTGACTCTGCAGACACAGATACGCAGTATTTT. Encoded protein: CASSDSADTDTQYF.

The chain employs TRBV6-5 and TRBJ1-6; perhaps TRBD1 as D (5 bases). The CDR3 has 14 amino acids. The germline V gene encodes CDR1 MNHEY and CDR2 SVGAGI. Trimming removed 3 bases at V and 7 bases at J, with 10 bases between. This chain's CDR3 is CASSYQQENSPLHF. CDR3 coding DNA: TGTGCCAGCAGTTATCAACAGGAGAATTCACCCCTCCACTTT.

This chain connects TRBV5-5 to TRBJ1-5; the D gene is possibly TRBD1 (6 bases). The CDR3 has 15 amino acids. CDR1 is SGHKS and CDR2 is YYEKEE in the germline V gene (reference sequence). V was pared by 3 bases and J by 3 bases, with 13 bases between. CDR3 sequence: CASSSTGQNNQPQHF. CDR3 DNA: TGTGCCAGCAGCTCCACAGGACAGAACAATCAGCCCCAGCATTTT.

This clone is a singleton in its sample. The chain combines TRBV28 with TRBJ1-1; no definite D call. The germline V gene encodes CDR1 MDHEN and CDR2 SYDVKM. V lost 7 bases to trimming and J lost 1 base, with 16 bases between them. The CDR3 runs 15 residues. Written as DNA, the CDR3 is TGTGCCAGCACCCTGGTATACAGATCGAACACTGAAGCTTTCTTT. Protein sequence: CASTLVYRSNTEAFF.

The chain employs TRBV11-3 and TRBJ2-3; the D gene is possibly TRBD2 (7 bases). This CDR3 is 17 amino acids long. Germline loops: CDR1 SGHNT, CDR2 YENEEA. The V end lost 4 bases, the J end lost 0 bases, and 17 bases lay between the germline ends. The CDR3 protein is CASSSTRGAHSTDTQYF. CDR3 sequence (DNA): TGTGCCAGCAGCTCCACACGGGGGGCTCATAGCACAGATACGCAGTATTTT.

The genes are TRBV29-1 and TRBJ2-7, with 7 bases matching TRBD2. Per the germline V gene, CDR1 is SQVTM and CDR2 is ANQGSEA. The CDR3 covers 15 residues. After removal of 7 bases from V and 0 bases from J, the junction contained 12 bases not matched to a gene. CDR3 DNA: TGCAGCGCCATTACCTCGGGAGGCTACTCCTACGAGCAGTACTTC. Translation: CSAITSGGYSYEQYF.

The chain carries TRBV6-5 and TRBJ1-1; D perhaps matches TRBD1 (5 bases). Trimming cost V 0 bases and J 6 bases, with 11 bases left between them. The CDR3 is made up of 14 amino acids. Germline values: CDR1 MNHEY, CDR2 SVGAGI. The CDR3, as DNA: TGTGCCAGCAGTTACTCGGTTTCAGGGTCTGAAGCTTTCTTT. Translation: CASSYSVSGSEAFF.

The chain links TRBV14 to TRBJ2-2; tentatively, D is TRBD1 (5 bases). Germline assignment: CDR1 SGHDN and CDR2 FVKESK. This CDR3 comprises 14 residues. With 5 bases removed from V and 4 bases from J, the gap between germline ends came to 11 bases. The CDR3 sequence is CASSRQKSTGELFF. The DNA for the CDR3 is TGTGCCAGCAGCAGACAGAAGAGCACCGGGGAGCTGTTTTTT.

The chain has TRBV6-5 and TRBJ2-7, with TRBD2 identical over 7 bases. CDR1 MNHEY and CDR2 SVGAGI come from the germline V gene. This CDR3 is 15 amino acids long. V lost 0 bases and J lost 4; bases outside the gene matches: 6. The CDR3 DNA is TGTGCCAGCAGTTACTCCTCGGGGGGAGGTTACGAGCAGTACTTC. This gives the protein CASSYSSGGGYEQYF.